This TCR beta chain was retrieved from a study of Ad26.COV2.S vaccination and SARS-CoV-2 variants. Whole-study findings and limits: Those who received the vaccine showed greater spike-specific TCR breadth than those given placebo. Recipients of vaccine and of placebo showed similar breadth of their non-spike TCR repertoires.

To note about this clone: Antigen specificity is unknown.

Some clones are missing from TCRdb's copy, which holds only in-frame ones; the method was immunoSEQ multiplex PCR. The data contain over 110,000 clones, 86% of them singletons. Germline CDR1 is LGHDT and CDR2 is YNNKEL (reference sequence). The CDR3 loop spans 15 amino acids. V was trimmed by 1 base and J by 6 bases, leaving 13 bases between them. The chain links TRBV3-1 (or the pseudogene TRBV3-2) to TRBJ2-1, with D perhaps matching TRBD1 or TRBD2 (5 bases each). The sample here was peripheral blood, taken after recovery from COVID-19. The TCR was taken from a human donor who had recovered from COVID-19. CDR3 protein: CASSQVLRGPNEQFF. The CDR3 region has the DNA TGTGCCAGCAGCCAAGTTTTACGGGGCCCCAATGAGCAGTTCTTC.